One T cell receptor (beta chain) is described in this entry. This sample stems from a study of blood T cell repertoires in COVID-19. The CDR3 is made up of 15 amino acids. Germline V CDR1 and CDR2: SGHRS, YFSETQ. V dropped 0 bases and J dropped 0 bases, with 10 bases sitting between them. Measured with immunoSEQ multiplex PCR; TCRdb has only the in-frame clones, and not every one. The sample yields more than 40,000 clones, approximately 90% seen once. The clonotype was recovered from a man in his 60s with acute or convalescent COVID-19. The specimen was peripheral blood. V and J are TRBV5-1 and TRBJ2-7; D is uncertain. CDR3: CASSLAAEPSYEQYF. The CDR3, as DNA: TGCGCCAGCAGCTTGGCCGCGGAGCCCTCCTACGAGCAGTACTTC.